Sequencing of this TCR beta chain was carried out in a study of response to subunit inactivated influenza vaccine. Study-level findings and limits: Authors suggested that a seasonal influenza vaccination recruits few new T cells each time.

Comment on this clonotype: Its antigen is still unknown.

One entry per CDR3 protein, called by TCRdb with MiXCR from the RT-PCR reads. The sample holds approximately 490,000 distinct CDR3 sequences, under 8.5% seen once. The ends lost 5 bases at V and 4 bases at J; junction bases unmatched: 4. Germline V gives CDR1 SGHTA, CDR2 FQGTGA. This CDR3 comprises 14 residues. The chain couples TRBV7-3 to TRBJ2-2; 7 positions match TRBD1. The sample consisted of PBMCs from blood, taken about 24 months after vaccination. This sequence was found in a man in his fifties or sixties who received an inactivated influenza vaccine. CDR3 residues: CASSADRATGELFF. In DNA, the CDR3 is TGTGCCAGCAGCGCCGACAGGGCCACCGGGGAGCTGTTTTTT.